A selection of T cell receptor beta chains follows, all from one sample in a study of blood T cell repertoires in COVID-19. The table came from immunoSEQ multiplex PCR; TCRdb's copy has only in-frame clones and leaves some out. The sample yields about 170,000 clones, about 82% seen once. The specimen sequenced was peripheral blood. Receptors originate from an elderly woman with COVID-19, enrolled during active disease. CDR3s include the opening cysteine and the closing phenylalanine or tryptophan. The order of the fields is V gene, J gene, CDR3 protein.

TRBV7-9	TRBJ2-7	CASNPSSGKKQYF
TRBV7-9	TRBJ2-1	CASSLDSLNEQFF
TRBV27	TRBJ1-4	CASSSYREGGEKLFF
TRBV2	TRBJ1-5	CASSGGGGGQPQHF
TRBV5-1	TRBJ1-1	CASSPGGQVNTEAFF
TRBV7-8	TRBJ1-4	CASSTYRGPAGKLFF
TRBV5-4	TRBJ2-1	CASSLEQGANEQFF
TRBV12-5	TRBJ2-7	CASAGDRATYEQYF
TRBV7-6	TRBJ2-5	CASSLGGEQETQYF
TRBV28	TRBJ2-1	CASSLESMGQQFF
TRBV5-1	TRBJ2-7	CASQGRNEQYF
TRBV6-5	TRBJ1-5	CASSYSVGQGSQPQHF
TRBV7-9	TRBJ1-5	CASSPGTGYSNQPQHF
TRBV15	TRBJ2-7	CATSRDVGSSYEQYF
TRBV5-1	TRBJ2-2	CASSPGQGAGTGELFF
TRBV6-5	TRBJ1-2	CASSYSTQGSYGYTF
TRBV5-1	TRBJ1-5	CASSLQGGNQPQHF
TRBV29-1	TRBJ2-7	CSARGPRSSSYEQYF
TRBV20-1	TRBJ2-7	CSASPSSVQYF
TRBV29-1	TRBJ1-5	CSVGQGASNQPQHF